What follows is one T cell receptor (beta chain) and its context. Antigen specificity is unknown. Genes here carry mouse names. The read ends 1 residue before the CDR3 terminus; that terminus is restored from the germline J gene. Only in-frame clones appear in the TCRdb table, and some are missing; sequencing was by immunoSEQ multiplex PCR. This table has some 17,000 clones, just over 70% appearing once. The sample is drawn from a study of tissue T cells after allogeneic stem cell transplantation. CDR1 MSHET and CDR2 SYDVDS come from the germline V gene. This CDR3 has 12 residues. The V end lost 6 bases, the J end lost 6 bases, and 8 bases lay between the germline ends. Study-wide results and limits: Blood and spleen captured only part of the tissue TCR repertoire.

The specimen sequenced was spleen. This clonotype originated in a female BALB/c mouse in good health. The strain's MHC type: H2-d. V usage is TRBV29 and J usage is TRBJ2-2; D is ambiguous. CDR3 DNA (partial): TGTGCTAGCAGCAGTGCCCCCGGGCAGCTCTAC. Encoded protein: CASSSAPGQLY. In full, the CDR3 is CASSSAPGQLYF.